This TCR beta chain was identified in a study of molecular identifiers for immune sequencing clone quantification. The authors gated naive CD8 T cells as CD8+CD4-CCR7+CD45RA+ for sorting. TCRdb ran MiXCR on the PCR reads and lists one entry per CDR3 protein. The sample lists around 320,000 distinct CDR3 sequences, 24% occurring once. This CDR3 contains 14 residues. The V and J ends lost 2 bases and 3 bases respectively, with 8 bases between them. V is TRBV12-3 or TRBV12-4 and J is TRBJ1-5; unclear D gene. This clonotype was obtained from a human donor in good health. Some libraries in this study had Jurkat cell RNA spiked in. The source material was naive CD8+ T cells from blood, with Jurkat cell RNA spiked in. Subset meaning: FACS-sorted CD8+CD4-CCR7+CD45RA+ naive T cells. The CDR3 sequence is CASSLSADNQPQHF. The CDR3 DNA reads TGTGCCAGCAGTTTATCGGCGGACAATCAGCCCCAGCATTTT.